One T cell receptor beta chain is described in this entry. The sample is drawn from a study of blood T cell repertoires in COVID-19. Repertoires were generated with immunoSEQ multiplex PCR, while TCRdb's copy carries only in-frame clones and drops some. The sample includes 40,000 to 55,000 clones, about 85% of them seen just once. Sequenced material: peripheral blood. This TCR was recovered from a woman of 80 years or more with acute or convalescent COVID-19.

CDR3 DNA: TGTGCCAGCAGTGACCAGAACTATGGCTACACCTTC. It specifies CASSDQNYGYTF. The V and J genes are TRBV2 and TRBJ1-2; D is uncertain. V lost 3 bases and J lost 2, with 4 bases in between. The CDR3 is 12 amino acids. Looked up from germline, CDR1 is SNHLY and CDR2 is FYNNEI.